A selection of T cell receptor beta chains follows, all from one sample in a study of blood T cell repertoires in COVID-19. Assay: immunoSEQ multiplex PCR; the TCRdb copy retains only in-frame clones and omits some. The sample consists of 150,000 to 200,000 clones, around 72% of them appearing once. The sequenced material came from peripheral blood. The receptor source for this set is a woman of 80 years or more with acute or convalescent COVID-19. CDR3s leave out the opening cysteine and the closing phenylalanine or tryptophan. The D gene is left open where the match is weak.

D gene: NA
V gene: TRBV5-1
J gene: TRBJ2-3
CDR3 protein: ASSYTTDTQY

D gene: TRBD1
V gene: TRBV5-8
J gene: TRBJ2-7
CDR3 protein: ASSFRIRDRAEQY

D gene: NA
V gene: TRBV6-6
J gene: TRBJ2-7
CDR3 protein: ASSYPKTGGSYEQY

D gene: NA
V gene: TRBV5-1
J gene: TRBJ2-5
CDR3 protein: ASSSLPANGETQY

D gene: NA
V gene: TRBV28
J gene: TRBJ1-1
CDR3 protein: ASSLFVGLDGAF

D gene: NA
V gene: TRBV28
J gene: TRBJ1-6
CDR3 protein: ASSLYDGTRSNSPLH

D gene: NA
V gene: TRBV4-2
J gene: TRBJ2-5
CDR3 protein: ASSQGPQGSQETQY

D gene: TRBD1
V gene: TRBV5-1
J gene: TRBJ2-1
CDR3 protein: ASSLGGLSSYNEQF

D gene: NA
V gene: TRBV20-1
J gene: TRBJ2-1
CDR3 protein: SASLGDYNEQF

D gene: TRBD2
V gene: TRBV12-3/TRBV12-4
J gene: TRBJ2-7
CDR3 protein: ASSGSGREQY

D gene: NA
V gene: TRBV14
J gene: TRBJ1-3
CDR3 protein: ASSQAPSGNTIY

D gene: NA
V gene: TRBV27
J gene: TRBJ1-3
CDR3 protein: ASSPGGFGNTIY

D gene: TRBD1
V gene: TRBV7-3
J gene: TRBJ2-5
CDR3 protein: ASSLGTEETQY

D gene: TRBD1
V gene: TRBV6-5
J gene: TRBJ2-5
CDR3 protein: ASKLGQGSETQY

D gene: TRBD1
V gene: TRBV6-6
J gene: TRBJ2-5
CDR3 protein: ASRPDRGIIQETQY

D gene: NA
V gene: TRBV2
J gene: TRBJ2-1
CDR3 protein: ASSDSGVYNEQF

D gene: NA
V gene: TRBV2
J gene: TRBJ1-1
CDR3 protein: ASSEDRRTEAF

D gene: TRBD1
V gene: TRBV18
J gene: TRBJ1-5
CDR3 protein: ASSPRGDQPQH

D gene: TRBD1
V gene: TRBV27
J gene: TRBJ2-1
CDR3 protein: ASSFQGAYNEQF

D gene: NA
V gene: TRBV4-1
J gene: TRBJ1-5
CDR3 protein: ASSHYRELGQPQH

D gene: TRBD2
V gene: TRBV7-9
J gene: TRBJ2-7
CDR3 protein: ASSLGLALNEQY

D gene: TRBD2
V gene: TRBV27
J gene: TRBJ2-3
CDR3 protein: ASRRLAGGFGTDTQY

D gene: TRBD1
V gene: TRBV7-6
J gene: TRBJ1-4
CDR3 protein: ASSLRSGQDEKLF

D gene: NA
V gene: TRBV30
J gene: TRBJ1-2
CDR3 protein: AWSRAGNYGYT

D gene: NA
V gene: TRBV3-1/TRBV3-2
J gene: TRBJ1-1
CDR3 protein: ASSQVPGTYSGAF

D gene: NA
V gene: TRBV10-1
J gene: TRBJ2-5
CDR3 protein: ASSAQTGVQETQY

D gene: NA
V gene: TRBV6-2/TRBV6-3
J gene: TRBJ1-2
CDR3 protein: ASSYFRGQSRGYT

D gene: TRBD2
V gene: TRBV5-1
J gene: TRBJ2-7
CDR3 protein: ASSFAGTSMGNEQY

D gene: NA
V gene: TRBV5-1
J gene: TRBJ2-7
CDR3 protein: ASSLGGPSYEQY

D gene: NA
V gene: TRBV28
J gene: TRBJ2-7
CDR3 protein: ASSPSHEQY

D gene: NA
V gene: TRBV28
J gene: TRBJ1-2
CDR3 protein: ASSSPGTEGYGYT

D gene: TRBD2
V gene: TRBV6-4
J gene: TRBJ2-2
CDR3 protein: ASSAVGGLAGELF

D gene: NA
V gene: TRBV4-2
J gene: TRBJ2-1
CDR3 protein: ASSQEEGGAVAYNEQF

D gene: TRBD2
V gene: TRBV2
J gene: TRBJ2-3
CDR3 protein: ASGTSGSEDTQY

D gene: NA
V gene: TRBV11-3
J gene: TRBJ1-1
CDR3 protein: ASSPGRGRAEAF

D gene: TRBD1
V gene: TRBV5-1
J gene: TRBJ2-5
CDR3 protein: ASSFQTGQETQY

D gene: NA
V gene: TRBV7-2
J gene: TRBJ1-1
CDR3 protein: ASSPGTRRTEAF

D gene: NA
V gene: TRBV5-1
J gene: TRBJ1-5
CDR3 protein: ASRPDSYSNQPQH

D gene: NA
V gene: TRBV24-1
J gene: TRBJ2-3
CDR3 protein: ATESTDTQY

D gene: TRBD1
V gene: TRBV5-1
J gene: TRBJ2-4
CDR3 protein: ASSPGQGDIQY

D gene: NA
V gene: TRBV29-1
J gene: TRBJ2-7
CDR3 protein: SVLQGYEQY